One and the same sample provided the 24 T cell receptor beta chains below, sequenced in a study of technical replicates of blood from a few donors. The repertoire was sequenced with immunoSEQ multiplex PCR; TCRdb's copy has only in-frame clones and lacks some. The table has 65,000 to 85,000 clones, roughly 96% seen once. Sequencing was done on a sample of T cells isolated from PBMCs. The source of these receptors is a human donor in good health.

The genes are TRBV7-9 and TRBJ1-1, with D maybe TRBD1 (6 bases). The CDR3 has 15 residues. V lost 5 bases to trimming and J lost 0 bases, with 13 bases between them. Germline-derived CDR1 and CDR2 are SEHNR and FQNEAQ (reference sequence). CDR3: CASSTRQAMNTEAFF. DNA for the CDR3: TGTGCCAGCAGCACCCGACAGGCTATGAACACTGAAGCTTTCTTT.

This chain joins TRBV6-5 and TRBJ2-7; a possible D gene is TRBD1 (5 bases). CDR1 is MNHEY and CDR2 is SVGAGI in the germline V gene. The CDR3 extends over 13 amino acids. V was pared by 5 bases and J by 5 bases, with 13 bases between. CDR3 in amino acids: CASSLGRAHEQYF. The CDR3 DNA reads as TGTGCCAGCAGTCTAGGCAGGGCCCACGAGCAGTACTTC.

This rearrangement joins TRBV5-1 to TRBJ2-3, with 11 bases lining up with TRBD2. The trim removed 7 bases at V and 4 bases at J, leaving 14 bases unmatched. Per the germline V gene, CDR1 is SGHRS and CDR2 is YFSETQ. The CDR3 spans 17 residues. The CDR3 DNA sequence: TGCGCCAGCGGACGATTACTAGCGGGAGACCTCCCAGATACGCAGTATTTT. Its protein product is CASGRLLAGDLPDTQYF.

This clone has only one observation. The chain carries TRBV14 and TRBJ2-7; 7 nucleotides agree with TRBD1. V lost 1 base, J lost 0 bases, and 9 bases stayed unmatched. This CDR3 spans 17 amino acids. CDR1 is SGHDN and CDR2 is FVKESK in the germline V gene. The DNA of the CDR3 is TGTGCCAGCAGCCAAGCATTCCCGGGACAGAGCTCCTACGAGCAGTACTTC. It codes for CASSQAFPGQSSYEQYF.

This sequence joins TRBV5-1 and TRBJ1-2; D may be TRBD1 (6 bases). The CDR3 covers 15 residues. The germline gives CDR1 SGHRS, CDR2 YFSETQ. V was clipped by 0 bases and J by 8 bases, with 17 bases between them. The DNA for the CDR3 is TGCGCCAGCAGCTTGGGGTCAATGGGGGCGCGAGGCTACACCTTC. Translating it yields CASSLGSMGARGYTF.

This chain connects TRBV6-5 to TRBJ2-7, with TRBD2 matching 9 bases. The V gene end was trimmed by 4 bases and the J gene end by 2 bases; junction bases not matched to a gene: 6. This CDR3 is built from 15 residues. Looked up from germline, CDR1 is MNHEY and CDR2 is SVGAGI. The CDR3 reads CASSSGLAKTYEQYF. The CDR3 nucleotides are TGTGCCAGCAGTTCCGGACTAGCGAAAACCTACGAGCAGTACTTC.

CDR3: CASRRQGAGWTEAFF. The CDR3 DNA follows: TGTGCCAGCAGACGACAGGGGGCTGGGTGGACTGAAGCTTTCTTT. The chain recombines TRBV11-2 with TRBJ1-1, with 10 bases aligning to TRBD1. The CDR3 totals 15 residues. The V gene's germline CDR1 is SGHAT and CDR2 FQNNGV. Germline trimming cut 6 bases from V and 5 bases from J; bases unmatched to any gene: 9. The full variable domain, in which reference TRBV11-2 and TRBJ1-1 provide the parts outside the CDR3, is EAGVAQSPRYKIIEKRQSVAFWCNPISGHATLYWYQQILGQGPKLLIQFQNNGVVDDSQLPKDRFSAERLKGVDSTLKIQPAKLEDSAVYLCASRRQGAGWTEAFFGQGTRLTVV.

The chain links TRBV29-1 to TRBJ1-1, with 7 bases matching TRBD1. V dropped 6 bases and J dropped 3; count of bases not matched to a gene: 7. Germline-derived CDR1 and CDR2 are SQVTM and ANQGSEA. The CDR3 sequence is 13 residues long. The CDR3 reads CSVTQTGDTEAFF. CDR3 bases: TGCAGCGTCACACAAACAGGGGACACTGAAGCTTTCTTT.

The chain combines TRBV28 with TRBJ2-1; 10 bases are shared with TRBD2. CDR3 size: 19 residues. Germline-derived CDR1 and CDR2 are MDHEN and SYDVKM. With V trimmed by 4 bases and J by 2 bases, 14 bases remained unmatched. CDR3 sequence (DNA): TGTGCCAGCAGTTCCGTGCAATCAGGGACTAGCGTAACCTACAATGAGCAGTTCTTC. The encoded protein is CASSSVQSGTSVTYNEQFF.

This rearrangement joins TRBV21-1 to TRBJ2-7; the table gives TRBD1 as D, unverified against the DNA. TRBV21-1 has pseudogene status. This CDR3 comprises 15 residues. CDR3 DNA sequence: TGTGCCAGCAGCCTTTCGACAGCAAAAAGTTACGAGCAGTACTTC. Protein: CASSLSTAKSYEQYF.

This chain connects TRBV10-2 to TRBJ1-5; 8 bases are shared with TRBD1. The CDR3 contains 15 residues. Germline V gene data show CDR1 as WSHSY and CDR2 as SAAADI. V lost 4 bases and J lost 5; bases outside the gene matches: 7. The CDR3 bases are TGCGCCAGCAGTGGTGCAGGACAGGGTCATCAGCCCCAGCATTTT. Its translation is CASSGAGQGHQPQHF.

The rearrangement joins TRBV15 to TRBJ2-3; maybe TRBD1 (6 bases). The CDR3 spans 16 residues. From germline, CDR1 is LNHNV and CDR2 YYDKDF (reference sequence). V lost 0 bases, J lost 2 bases, and 12 bases lay in between. The CDR3 DNA reads TGTGCCACCAGCAGAGAACAGGGCTTTGACACAGATACGCAGTATTTT. Its translation: CATSREQGFDTDTQYF.

The chain employs TRBV10-3 and TRBJ1-1; D might be TRBD1 (6 bases). Per the germline V gene, CDR1 is ENHRY and CDR2 is SYGVKD. There are 17 residues in the CDR3. With 5 bases removed from V and 3 bases from J, the gap between germline ends came to 22 bases. CDR3 in amino acids: CAISPSRGFRIDTEAFF. Here the CDR3 DNA reads TGTGCCATCAGTCCTTCTAGGGGGTTCCGTATCGACACTGAAGCTTTCTTT.

The rearrangement uses TRBV27 and TRBJ1-2, with a possible D match to TRBD1 (6 bases). V was trimmed by 3 bases and J by 3 bases, leaving 14 bases between them. CDR1 is MNHEY, CDR2 SMNVEV, per germline (reference sequence). This CDR3 is 15 amino acids long. CDR3 DNA sequence: TGTGCCAGCAGTTTTATCACCGAGGGGGACTATGGCTACACCTTC. It translates to CASSFITEGDYGYTF.

CDR3 region: CASSLARQGAEREQYF. The CDR3, as DNA: TGTGCCAGCAGCTTGGCCCGCCAGGGGGCGGAAAGAGAGCAGTACTTC. This sequence joins TRBV5-4 and TRBJ2-7, with TRBD1 matching 8 bases. The germline CDR1 and CDR2 sequences are SGHNT and YYREEE (reference sequence). V lost 0 bases, J lost 7 bases, and 12 bases stayed unmatched. The CDR3 loop spans 16 amino acids.

The V gene is TRBV2, the J gene TRBJ2-7; TRBD1 might be the D (6 bases). The CDR3 runs 16 residues. Germline lookup yields CDR1 SNHLY and CDR2 FYNNEI. Trimming took off 10 bases at V and 0 bases at J, with 22 bases between the two ends. CDR3 DNA sequence: TGTGCCACCGGTACACCCGAAGGGGGAAACTCCTACGAGCAGTACTTC. Residues: CATGTPEGGNSYEQYF.

V is TRBV10-1 and J is TRBJ1-5; D gene uncertain. Deletions cut 7 bases from V and 0 bases from J, with 19 bases between. Per the germline V gene, CDR1 is WNHNN and CDR2 is SYGVQD (reference sequence). The CDR3 extends over 17 amino acids. The CDR3 protein is CASIPVRLQFSNQPQHF. The CDR3 region has the DNA TGCGCCAGCATCCCCGTTCGTTTGCAGTTTAGCAATCAGCCCCAGCATTTT.

This clone showed up just once. This rearrangement joins TRBV5-1 to TRBJ1-6; TRBD1 agrees at 7 bases. The V segment lost 2 bases and the J segment 7 bases; nucleotides outside the gene matches: 6. CDR3 length: 15 amino acids. Per germline, CDR1 SGHRS and CDR2 YFSETQ. The chain's CDR3 is CASSLDRVGNSPLHF. CDR3 DNA: TGCGCCAGCAGCTTAGACAGGGTGGGAAATTCACCCCTCCACTTT.

For this clone: Other nucleotide sequences from this sample produce the same CDR3. The genes are TRBV2 and TRBJ1-5, with TRBD1 identical over 8 bases. CDR1 and CDR2 (germline): SNHLY, FYNNEI. This CDR3 contains 15 residues. The trim removed 4 bases at V and 0 bases at J, leaving 2 bases unmatched. CDR3 nucleotides: TGTGCCAGCAGTGGGACAGGGTATAGCAATCAGCCCCAGCATTTT. It yields the protein CASSGTGYSNQPQHF.

This sequence joins TRBV9 and TRBJ1-4, with 9 bases aligning to TRBD1. CDR3 length: 15 amino acids. Germline CDR1 reads SGDLS; CDR2 reads YYNGEE. Trimming removed 5 bases from V and 3 bases from J; junction bases left unmatched: 5. The DNA of the CDR3 is TGTGCCAGCAGAACAGGGGGCGCGGCTAATGAAAAACTGTTTTTT. As protein: CASRTGGAANEKLFF.

This chain links TRBV9 with TRBJ1-1; 9 bases line up with TRBD1. CDR3 length: 14 residues. Per germline, CDR1 SGDLS and CDR2 YYNGEE. With V trimmed by 3 bases and J by 3 bases, 3 bases remained unmatched. DNA for the CDR3: TGTGCCAGCAGCGACGGGACAGGGTACACTGAAGCTTTCTTT. This sequence encodes CASSDGTGYTEAFF.

This chain links TRBV6-1 with TRBJ2-5, with 7 bases identical to TRBD1. J was trimmed by 5 bases and V by 1 base; bases with no gene match: 10. There are 16 residues in the CDR3. Per the germline V gene, CDR1 is MNHNS and CDR2 is SASEGT. The CDR3 region is CASSEGGTVARETQYF. In nucleotides, the CDR3 is TGTGCCAGCAGTGAAGGTGGGACAGTAGCTCGGGAGACCCAGTACTTC.

The rearrangement links TRBV27 to TRBJ1-5, with a possible D match to TRBD1 (6 bases). In germline, CDR1 is MNHEY, CDR2 SMNVEV (reference sequence). V lost 5 bases to trimming and J lost 1 base, with 15 bases between them. This CDR3 contains 16 residues. CDR3 residues: CASSATGFASNQPQHF. The CDR3 nucleotides read TGTGCCAGCAGTGCCACAGGGTTTGCGAGCAATCAGCCCCAGCATTTT.

The chain links TRBV19 to TRBJ1-5; TRBD1 matches 9 bases. V dropped 3 bases and J dropped 7; count of bases not matched to a gene: 4. The CDR3 contains 14 residues. Germline V gives CDR1 LNHDA, CDR2 SQIVND (reference sequence). CDR3 amino acids: CASSIWTGDQPQHF. CDR3 nucleotides: TGTGCCAGTAGTATCTGGACAGGGGACCAGCCCCAGCATTTT.